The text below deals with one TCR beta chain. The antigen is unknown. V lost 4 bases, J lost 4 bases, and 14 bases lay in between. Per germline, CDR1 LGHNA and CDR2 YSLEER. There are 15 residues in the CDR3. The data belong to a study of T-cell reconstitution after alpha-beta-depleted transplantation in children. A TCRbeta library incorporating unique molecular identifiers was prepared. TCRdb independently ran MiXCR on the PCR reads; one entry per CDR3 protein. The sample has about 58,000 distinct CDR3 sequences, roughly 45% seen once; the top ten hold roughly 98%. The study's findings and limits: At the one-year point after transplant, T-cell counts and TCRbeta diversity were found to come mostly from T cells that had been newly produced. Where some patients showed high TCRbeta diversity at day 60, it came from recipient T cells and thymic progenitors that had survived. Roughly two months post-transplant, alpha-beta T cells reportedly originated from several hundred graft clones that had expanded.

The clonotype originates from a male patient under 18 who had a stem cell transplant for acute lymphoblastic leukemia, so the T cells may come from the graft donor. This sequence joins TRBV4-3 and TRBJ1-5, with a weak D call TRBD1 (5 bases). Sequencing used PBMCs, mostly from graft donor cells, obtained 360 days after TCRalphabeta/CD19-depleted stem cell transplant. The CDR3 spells CASSPSLEGNQPQHF. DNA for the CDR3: TGCGCCAGCAGCCCTTCCCTGGAGGGGAATCAGCCCCAGCATTTT.